This T cell receptor (beta chain) came from a study of shared clonotypes between healthy human individuals. Naive-designated CD8 cells lacked CD45RO, were positively enriched for CCR7, and omitted terminally differentiated effector memory CD45RA+ cells. J gave up 5 bases and V 10 bases, and 10 bases lay outside the gene matches. CDR1 ENHRY and CDR2 SYGVKD come from the germline V gene. This CDR3 comprises 15 residues. Every immunoSEQ plate was one replicate of a subset's evenly spread DNA. The protocol was immunoSEQ multiplex PCR, while the TCRdb copy is restricted to in-frame clones and leaves out a portion. Of about 2.1 million clones in the sample, about 93% were seen once. Notes on the study in general: Large depth notwithstanding, sorted-subset sequencing proved incomplete by rarefaction. The authors expected sequencing depth to affect clonotype sharing among donors. Among several donors, roughly 5.4% of naive CD4 clonotypes were found in common.

Note on this clone: What it binds is unknown.

What was sequenced was naive CD8+ T cells from PBMCs. The receptor was derived from a young man in good health. Some clones in this sample may be carry-over from other donors' samples. V and J are TRBV10-3 and TRBJ2-1, with 11 bases lining up with TRBD2. The DNA for the CDR3 is TGTGCCACCCAGGGGGTACTAGCGGGAGACAATGAGCAGTTCTTC. Amino acid sequence: CATQGVLAGDNEQFF.